The sequence of this T cell receptor (beta chain) was determined in a study of CD8 T cells in Susac syndrome. V was cut by 0 bases and J by 8 bases, with 8 bases left in between. The V gene's germline CDR1 is ENHRY and CDR2 SYGVKD. The CDR3 totals 14 residues. The authors negatively isolated CD8+ and CD4+ T cells and FACS-enriched TEMRA cells. In this sample, this clonotype turned up once. Random-hexamer reverse transcription was applied to roughly 0.5 to 1 ug RNA. TCRdb re-called the immunoSEQ multiplex PCR reads through MiXCR, storing one row per CDR3 protein. The table has tens of thousands of distinct CDR3 sequences, about 94% seen once; the top ten hold more than 0.4%.

The source material was CD8+ T cells from PBMCs. This sequence originates from a human donor with Susac syndrome. V is TRBV10-3 and J is TRBJ1-6; maybe TRBD1 (5 bases). The chain's CDR3 is CAISESAGDSPLHF. Here the CDR3 DNA reads TGTGCCATCAGTGAGTCGGCGGGGGATTCACCCCTCCACTTT.